Below, 29 T cell receptor beta chains from the same sample are listed, as sequenced in a study of response to subunit inactivated influenza vaccine. TCRdb re-derived calls from the RT-PCR reads in MiXCR, one entry per CDR3 protein. The repertoire holds about 160,000 distinct CDR3 sequences, over 8.5% seen once, with around 33% in the top ten. Sequenced material: CD8+ T cells sorted from PBMCs, taken less than 30 months after vaccination. Every receptor here comes from a man aged 50 to 69 who received an inactivated influenza vaccine.

This clonotype was counted only a few times. The chain links TRBV9 to TRBJ2-3; perhaps D is TRBD1 or TRBD2 (5 bases each). Germline assignment: CDR1 SGDLS and CDR2 YYNGEE. V lost 3 bases and J 0 bases, leaving 17 bases between the germline ends. This CDR3 has 17 residues. The CDR3 DNA is TGTGCCAGCAGCGACCGGGGCCGATCACGAAGCACAGATACGCAGTATTTT. Protein product: CASSDRGRSRSTDTQYF.

The gene calls are TRBV7-9 and TRBJ2-1; possible D gene TRBD2, 5 bases. Trimming stripped 0 bases from V and 8 bases from J, with 8 bases between. In germline, CDR1 is SEHNR, CDR2 FQNEAQ (reference sequence). This CDR3 spans 13 amino acids. This chain's CDR3 is CASSLADWDEQFF. The CDR3 DNA reads TGTGCCAGCAGCTTAGCGGACTGGGATGAGCAGTTCTTC.

V gene TRBV29-1 combines with J gene TRBJ2-1; D gene uncertain. Trimming removed 0 bases at V and 0 bases at J, with 9 bases between. This CDR3 is built from 15 residues. Looked up from germline, CDR1 is SQVTM and CDR2 is ANQGSEA. CDR3 coding DNA: TGCAGCGTTGAAGAGACCGTATACTCCTACAATGAGCAGTTCTTC. Its protein is CSVEETVYSYNEQFF.

This clonotype showed up just a few times. The chain is built from TRBV25-1 and TRBJ2-3; 9 bases map to TRBD1. The V gene's germline CDR1 is MGHDK and CDR2 SYGVNS. V lost 4 bases to trimming and J lost 14 bases; unmatched junction nucleotides: 13. The CDR3 is made up of 14 amino acids. The CDR3 DNA reads as TGTGCCAGCAGTGGACGAGCGGGGACAGGGATATTGTATTTT. It yields the protein CASSGRAGTGILYF.

A few counts support this clonotype. This CDR3 is CASSYSSAKETQYF. The CDR3, as DNA: TGTGCCAGCAGTTACTCGTCAGCCAAAGAGACCCAGTACTTC. The chain carries TRBV6-2 or TRBV6-3 and TRBJ2-5, with D unclear. Germline lookup yields CDR1 MNHEY and CDR2 SVGEGT. The CDR3 sequence is 14 residues long. Trimming removed 0 bases from V and 3 bases from J, with 8 bases in between.

The chain uses TRBV28 and TRBJ2-1; no definite D call. Trimming removed 5 bases from V and 7 bases from J, with 12 bases in between. From germline, CDR1 is MDHEN and CDR2 SYDVKM. The CDR3 is 13 residues long. This chain's CDR3 is CASSLRAPNEQFF. Here the CDR3 DNA reads TGTGCCAGCAGTCTTAGAGCGCCGAATGAGCAGTTCTTC.

This clonotype showed up just a few times. The chain joins TRBV28 to TRBJ2-7, with 8 bases lining up with TRBD1. Germline CDR1 and CDR2: MDHEN and SYDVKM. The CDR3 extends over 14 amino acids. V gave up 5 bases and J gave up 5 bases; unmatched junction bases: 8. CDR3 in amino acids: CASSPDRVLHEQYF. CDR3 DNA sequence: TGTGCCAGCAGTCCGGACAGGGTTTTGCACGAGCAGTACTTC.

This clonotype has just a few counts. This chain uses TRBV12-3 or TRBV12-4 with TRBJ2-7, with no clear D. Trimming removed 6 bases from V and 7 bases from J, with 22 bases in between. There are 15 residues in the CDR3. CDR3 coding DNA: TGTGCCAGCAGCCAAGGGTCTTTACGGCAATATGAGCAGTACTTC. Protein product: CASSQGSLRQYEQYF.

This clonotype was seen repeatedly, ten times or more. This chain links TRBV29-1 with TRBJ2-7, with D perhaps assigned TRBD1 or TRBD2 (5 bases each). V dropped 5 bases and J dropped 1 base, with 9 bases sitting between them. Germline V CDR1 and CDR2: SQVTM, ANQGSEA. This CDR3 region has 12 residues. CDR3 DNA: TGCAGCGTTTGGGACGGGTCCTACGAGCAGTACTTC. Translated, it gives CSVWDGSYEQYF.

V is TRBV6-2 or TRBV6-3 and J is TRBJ2-2, with 10 bases matching TRBD2. The CDR3 spans 17 residues. Germline CDR1 and CDR2: MNHEY and SVGEGT. Unmatched junction bases numbered 11, after V lost 6 bases and J lost 4 bases. The CDR3 sequence: CASSFPQAGGPTGELFF. CDR3 DNA: TGTGCCAGCAGCTTCCCCCAAGCGGGGGGGCCCACCGGGGAGCTGTTTTTT.

This clonotype has more than one count but fewer than ten. The rearrangement links TRBV29-1 to TRBJ2-7; D remains unclear. This CDR3 is built from 11 residues. Germline loops: CDR1 SQVTM, CDR2 ANQGSEA. V was shortened by 5 bases and J by 5 bases, with 10 bases between the two germline ends. The CDR3 nucleotides are TGCAGCGTTCTCCGTGTCGACGAGCAGTACTTC. The encoded protein is CSVLRVDEQYF.

This clonotype showed up just a few times. The rearrangement joins TRBV6-5 to TRBJ1-2, with D maybe TRBD1 (6 bases). V lost 2 bases and J 5 bases, leaving 12 bases between the germline ends. This CDR3 has 14 amino acids. Germline V gene lookup returns CDR1 MNHEY and CDR2 SVGAGI. The CDR3 DNA reads as TGTGCCAGCAGTTACGGGGGCAGAGCTTATGGCTACACCTTC. Its translation: CASSYGGRAYGYTF.

This sequence joins TRBV27 and TRBJ2-7, with D possibly matching TRBD2 (5 bases). The CDR3 sequence is 16 residues long. Germline CDR1 MNHEY, CDR2 SMNVEV (reference sequence). V shed 0 bases and J shed 2 bases, with 14 bases lying between them. Written as DNA, the CDR3 is TGTGCCAGCAGTTTATCGGGCGGAGGTACGGCCTACGAGCAGTACTTC. This sequence encodes CASSLSGGGTAYEQYF.

This clonotype turned up a few times. The chain has TRBV6-1 and TRBJ2-1; the D gene could be TRBD1 or TRBD2 (5 bases each). Germline CDR1 is MNHNS and CDR2 is SASEGT. This CDR3 is built from 15 residues. With 4 bases removed from V and 3 bases from J, the gap between germline ends came to 13 bases. CDR3 DNA: TGTGCCAGCAGTGCCGCCGGGGCCGTCTACAATGAGCAGTTCTTC. Protein sequence: CASSAAGAVYNEQFF.

This clonotype was counted only a few times. This rearrangement joins TRBV28 to TRBJ2-3; D remains unclear. The V and J ends lost 2 bases and 2 bases respectively, with 11 bases between them. Germline V lookup: CDR1 MDHEN, CDR2 SYDVKM. This CDR3 has 15 residues. The CDR3 bases are TGTGCCAGCAGTTTAGGTCAGGAAGACACAGATACGCAGTATTTT. Its translation is CASSLGQEDTDTQYF.

The gene calls are TRBV6-2 or TRBV6-3 and TRBJ2-7; D may be TRBD2 (6 bases). Per germline, CDR1 MNHEY and CDR2 SVGEGT. The CDR3 consists of 12 residues. V was trimmed by 2 bases and J by 7 bases, leaving 9 bases between them. CDR3: CASSYDGGEQYF. In nucleotides, the CDR3 is TGTGCCAGCAGTTACGACGGAGGGGAGCAGTACTTC.

The chain combines TRBV3-1 with TRBJ2-5, with a weak D call TRBD2 (6 bases). CDR1 is LGHDT and CDR2 is YNNKEL in the germline V gene (reference sequence). This CDR3 comprises 15 residues. The V gene lost 0 bases and the J gene lost 5 bases, with 13 bases spanning the gap. The CDR3 spells CASSQDSGVDETQYF. CDR3 nucleotide sequence: TGTGCCAGCAGCCAAGACTCGGGAGTGGACGAGACCCAGTACTTC.

This clonotype was counted a few times. The gene calls are TRBV7-9 and TRBJ1-2; D might be TRBD1 (5 bases). Per the germline V gene, CDR1 is SEHNR and CDR2 is FQNEAQ (reference sequence). This CDR3 comprises 12 residues. With 10 bases removed from V and 8 bases from J, the gap between germline ends came to 17 bases. The CDR3 protein is CATAIGAGGYTF. For the CDR3, the DNA is TGTGCCACCGCGATTGGGGCAGGGGGCTACACCTTC.

This clonotype was recorded a few times. The chain carries TRBV9 and TRBJ2-6; D uncertain. V was cut by 3 bases and J by 0 bases, with 4 bases left in between. Germline loops: CDR1 SGDLS, CDR2 YYNGEE. The CDR3 length is 14 residues. CDR3 sequence: CASSGISGANVLTF. The CDR3 nucleotides are TGTGCCAGCAGCGGAATCTCTGGGGCCAACGTCCTGACTTTC.

The V call is TRBV4-3, the J call TRBJ1-1, with TRBD1 as a possible D gene (6 bases). The CDR3 runs to 13 residues. Trimming took 0 bases from V and 10 from J, leaving 12 bases between them. Germline loops: CDR1 LGHNA, CDR2 YSLEER. CDR3: CASSQDSGVRAFF. CDR3 nucleotides: TGCGCCAGCAGCCAAGATTCAGGGGTACGAGCTTTCTTT.

The chain carries TRBV20-1 and TRBJ1-4, with 10 bases that match TRBD1. The germline V gene has CDR1 DFQATT and CDR2 SNEGSKA (reference sequence). Germline trimming cut 6 bases from V and 2 bases from J; bases unmatched to any gene: 12. This CDR3 spans 17 amino acids. This CDR3 reads CSANSGTGEVTNEKLFF. The DNA of the CDR3 is TGCAGTGCCAACTCCGGGACAGGGGAGGTCACTAATGAAAAACTGTTTTTT.

In this sample, this clonotype turned up a few times. This sequence joins TRBV6-1 and TRBJ2-6, with TRBD1 matching 7 bases. With V trimmed by 2 bases and J by 0 bases, 10 bases remained unmatched. The CDR3 has 19 amino acids. Germline CDR1 is MNHNS and CDR2 is SASEGT. CDR3 protein: CASSEFTGTVSSGANVLTF. The DNA of the CDR3 is TGTGCCAGCAGTGAATTCACCGGGACAGTTAGCTCTGGGGCCAACGTCCTGACTTTC.

The V and J genes are TRBV4-1 and TRBJ2-7; the match to TRBD1 covers 9 bases. This CDR3 has 15 amino acids. Germline lookup yields CDR1 MGHRA and CDR2 YSYEKL. V shed 1 base and J 4 bases; nucleotides not matched to a gene: 5. The CDR3, as DNA: TGCGCCAGCAGCCAAGTTGGGACAGGGAGATACGAGCAGTACTTC. Protein product: CASSQVGTGRYEQYF.

This clonotype was counted at least ten times. The rearrangement uses TRBV4-3 and TRBJ2-7; 10 bases align to TRBD2. The CDR3 length is 16 residues. J gave up 4 bases and V 0 bases, and 6 bases lay outside the gene matches. Per the germline V gene, CDR1 is LGHNA and CDR2 is YSLEER. The DNA of the CDR3 is TGCGCCAGCAGCCAAGACCGGGCTAGCGGGAGTTACGAGCAGTACTTC. It is translated as CASSQDRASGSYEQYF.

There are many counts of this clonotype. The junction shows a germline mismatch at one end, possibly a read error. The chain combines TRBV12-3 or TRBV12-4 with TRBJ2-5, with D possibly being TRBD1 (7 bases). The CDR3 is 13 amino acids. DNA for the CDR3: TGTGCCAGCAGCTTAGGAGGGGGCGAGACCCAGTACTTC. Translated: CASSLGGGETQYF.

This clonotype occurred many times. The chain is built from TRBV7-2 and TRBJ2-1; D is undetermined. V gave up 1 base and J gave up 3 bases, with 4 bases separating them. This CDR3 is built from 13 residues. Per the germline V gene, CDR1 is SGHTA and CDR2 is FQGNSA. The CDR3 DNA reads TGTGCCAGCAGCTTAGTCTACTACAATGAGCAGTTCTTC. It encodes CASSLVYYNEQFF.

The V gene is TRBV27, the J gene TRBJ2-1; no firm D call. The V gene lost 4 bases and the J gene lost 8 bases, with 9 bases spanning the gap. The CDR3 totals 12 residues. Germline-derived CDR1 and CDR2 are MNHEY and SMNVEV (reference sequence). In DNA form, the CDR3 reads TGTGCCAGCAGTTCCCCGATCTATGAGCAGTTCTTC. Amino acid sequence: CASSSPIYEQFF.

This clonotype was picked up many times. The gene calls are TRBV2 and TRBJ2-1, with TRBD2 matching over 7 bases. The V segment lost 2 bases and the J segment 4 bases; nucleotides outside the gene matches: 5. Germline loops: CDR1 SNHLY, CDR2 FYNNEI. The CDR3 is 15 residues long. Written as DNA, the CDR3 is TGTGCCAGCAGTGAATTAAGGACTAGTTACAATGAGCAGTTCTTC. Translation: CASSELRTSYNEQFF.

This clonotype was counted a few times. The V call is TRBV3-1, the J call TRBJ2-3, with D uncertain. The germline CDR1 and CDR2 sequences are LGHDT and YNNKEL (reference sequence). CDR3 size: 15 residues. Deletions cut 1 base from V and 6 bases from J, with 14 bases between. CDR3 sequence (DNA): TGTGCCAGCAGCCAAGCGGTTTACGGGCCCGATACGCAGTATTTT. Translating it yields CASSQAVYGPDTQYF.